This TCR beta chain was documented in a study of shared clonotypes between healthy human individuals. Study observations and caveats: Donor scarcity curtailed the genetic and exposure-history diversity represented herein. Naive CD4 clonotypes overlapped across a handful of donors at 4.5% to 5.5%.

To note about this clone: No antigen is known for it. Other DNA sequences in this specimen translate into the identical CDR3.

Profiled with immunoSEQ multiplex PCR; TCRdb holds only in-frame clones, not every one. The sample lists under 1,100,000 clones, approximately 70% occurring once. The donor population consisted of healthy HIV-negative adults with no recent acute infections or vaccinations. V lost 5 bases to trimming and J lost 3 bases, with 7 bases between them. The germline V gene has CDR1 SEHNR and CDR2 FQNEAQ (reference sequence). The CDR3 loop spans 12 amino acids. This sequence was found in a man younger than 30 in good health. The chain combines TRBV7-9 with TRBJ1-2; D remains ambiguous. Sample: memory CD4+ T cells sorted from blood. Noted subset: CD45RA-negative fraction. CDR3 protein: CASSRGDYGYTF. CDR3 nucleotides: TGTGCCAGCAGCCGAGGCGACTATGGCTACACCTTC.